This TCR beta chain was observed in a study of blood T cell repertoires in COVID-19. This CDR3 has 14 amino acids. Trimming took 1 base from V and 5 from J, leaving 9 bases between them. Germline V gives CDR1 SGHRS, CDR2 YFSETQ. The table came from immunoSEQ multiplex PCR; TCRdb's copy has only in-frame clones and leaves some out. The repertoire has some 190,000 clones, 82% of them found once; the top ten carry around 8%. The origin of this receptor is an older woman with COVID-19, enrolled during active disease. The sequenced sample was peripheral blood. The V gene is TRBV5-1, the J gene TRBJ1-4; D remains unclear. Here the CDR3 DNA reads TGCGCCAGCAGCTTGACAGTAAACAATGAAAAACTGTTTTTT. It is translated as CASSLTVNNEKLFF.